This TCR beta chain was captured by sequencing in a study of PD-L1 blockade in urothelial cancer (TCRdb year 2017). A note on the overall study: Every patient began therapy in 2014 and was given atezolizumab 1,200 mg intravenously every 3 weeks. Durable clinical benefit was defined as a progression-free survival longer than 6 months, and TCR features were additionally tested against progression-free survival and overall survival. Somatic, immune and clinical correlates of response to PD-L1 blockade with atezolizumab in urothelial cancer were the focus of an exploratory multi-omic analysis. Durable clinical benefit was achieved by nine patients and was not achieved by 20 patients. Blood samples yielded a median of approximately 150,000 T cells and tens of thousands of unique TCRs, with median clonality 0.080. Around 29 patients had pretreatment blood TCR-seq, around 25 had at least one posttreatment blood collection, and around 25 had tumor TCR-seq. Blood samples were analyzed at two time points: 3 weeks after treatment start (second dose) and 6 weeks after treatment start. Patients had an ECOG performance status of 0 or 1 and had received between 0 and 3 prior chemotherapy regimens. Whole exome sequencing and RNA sequencing of pretreatment tumors were performed alongside TCR sequencing in the same patients. About nine tenths of the roughly 29 patients were identified as males with urothelial cancer of bladder origin, and a prior smoking history was reported by 18 of 29 patients. Pretreatment tumor samples and matched peripheral blood, collected serially before and after atezolizumab treatment, underwent TCR sequencing.

In the case of this clone: It has no known antigen specificity. Per-nucleotide qualities are absent, and no much larger clonotype sits a single base away.

Including cysteine and phenylalanine, the CDR3 has 14 amino acids. The DNA shown is the 42-base CDR3, in frame from base 1. The junction carries 9 bases between V and J, which are trimmed by 6 bases and 0 bases respectively. CDR1 and CDR2 are drawn from the germline V gene: SNHLY, FYNNEI. The paper as a whole reports these results and caveats: Patients with durable benefit showed greater expansion of tumor-associated TCR clones in peripheral blood 3 weeks after starting treatment (n of about 20, p = 0.022). Small sample size (n of about 30) and many exploratory analyses mean the results are intended to be hypothesis-generating. Improved progression-free and overall survival was found to be associated with pretreatment peripheral blood TCR clonality below the median.

Per the publication, the time point label means: pretreatment peripheral blood. A cohort of more than 25 patients with locally advanced or metastatic urothelial carcinoma, treated at Memorial Sloan Kettering on a trial protocol, was included. Peripheral blood mononuclear cells were collected pretreatment and during treatment, with between 1 and 8 total time points per patient. The Qiagen DNeasy Blood extraction kit was used to purify genomic DNA from total PBMCs and tumor samples. PBMCs were collected pretreatment and during treatment, and were isolated and stored as previously described. Synthetic TCR analog templates were spiked into each PCR so that absolute template abundance could be estimated from read counts. Using the immunoSEQ assay, TCRbeta CDR3 regions were amplified from genomic DNA with bias-controlled V and J gene primers. Rearranged TCRbeta segments were sequenced at approximately 20X coverage. From the authors' description of their analysis: Clustering was used to correct sequencing errors, and CDR3s were annotated against IMGT so that V, D and J genes could be assigned. Downstream analyses used only productive TCRbeta rearrangements and left out out-of-frame or stop-codon sequences. To compute clonality, Shannon entropy was normalized by the log of the number of unique productive sequences and then subtracted from one. Clones differing between time points or between blood and tumor were identified using Fisher's exact test with Benjamini-Hochberg correction, with an adjusted p below 0.01 applied as the threshold. Here the immuneACCESS table is served through TCRdb, limited to in-frame sequences with V and J called. Missing clones are a known gap in these copies; in checked studies unresolved V genes cover under half, and the rest lacks a known reason. V and J calls and clone size are given by that table; D and trimming were obtained from the DNA. The sample has some 50,000 clones on record, about 83% of them singletons. Around 15% of the sample comes from the top ten.

The receptor's source is a woman between 55 and 75 years old with urothelial cancer. The sample in question was PBMCs, obtained around atezolizumab (anti-PD-L1) treatment. The V gene is TRBV2 and the J gene is TRBJ2-1; the D gene assignment is ambiguous. The sequenced DNA is TGTGCCAGCAGCTTGACTCGCTCCTACAATGAGCAGTTCTTC. It translates to CASSLTRSYNEQFF.